These 8 T cell receptor beta chains share one sample of origin, sequenced in a study of cytomegalovirus exposure and HLA in healthy donors. The PCR made use of 60 Vbeta and 13 Jbeta primers. Assay used: immunoSEQ multiplex PCR; TCRdb lists only in-frame clones, some missing. The sample carries fewer than 250,000 clones, roughly four fifths recorded once. Sequenced material: PBMCs. The receptors shown here come from a man aged 40-49 years in good health and CMV-seropositive.

The chain recombines TRBV19 with TRBJ2-1; 9 bases are shared with TRBD2. This CDR3 comprises 14 residues. The V segment lost 1 base and the J segment 13 bases; nucleotides outside the gene matches: 8. Germline CDR1 LNHDA, CDR2 SQIVND (reference sequence). Written as DNA, the CDR3 is TGTGCCAGTAGTATAGGCAGCGGGAGGCCTTCACAGTTCTTC. Encoded protein: CASSIGSGRPSQFF.

The chain recombines TRBV7-2 with TRBJ1-5, with D maybe TRBD1 (5 bases). CDR3 length: 13 residues. V dropped 3 bases and J dropped 6 bases, with 9 bases sitting between them. The germline gives CDR1 SGHTA, CDR2 FQGNSA. CDR3 DNA sequence: TGTGCCAGCAGCTTGGGGGGATCTCAGCCCCAGCATTTT. It encodes CASSLGGSQPQHF.

This chain links TRBV9 with TRBJ2-1; 8 bases agree with TRBD2. CDR1 and CDR2 from the germline V gene are SGDLS and YYNGEE. With V trimmed by 4 bases and J by 10 bases, 10 bases remained unmatched. There are 14 residues in the CDR3. The CDR3 bases are TGTGCCAGCAGCTCCCCCCCGTCGGGGGGGGAGCAGTTCTTC. Its translation is CASSSPPSGGEQFF. Together with reference TRBV9 and TRBJ2-1, the CDR3 gives the full variable domain: DSGVTQTPKHLITATGQRVTLRCSPRSGDLSVYWYQQSLDQGLQFLIQYYNGEERAKGNILERFSAQQFPDLHSELNLSSLELGDSALYFCASSSPPSGGEQFFGPGTRLTVL.

The chain links TRBV27 to TRBJ2-2; TRBD1 is a possible D gene (6 bases). The germline V gene has CDR1 MNHEY and CDR2 SMNVEV (reference sequence). V was trimmed by 6 bases and J by 3 bases, leaving 11 bases between them. The CDR3 sequence is 14 residues long. The CDR3 region is CASRFRGDTGELFF. Here the CDR3 DNA reads TGTGCCAGCAGGTTCAGGGGCGACACCGGGGAGCTGTTTTTT.

Points on this clone: Germline and junction disagree at one end, which may indicate a read error. CDR3 region: CATGRELSNERFF. For the CDR3, the DNA is TGTGCCACCGGAAGAGAGCTAAGCAATGAGCGGTTCTTC. V gene TRBV2 combines with J gene TRBJ2-1; the D is unclear. Germline values: CDR1 SNHLY, CDR2 FYNNEI. The CDR3 spans 13 residues.

The chain couples TRBV6-5 to TRBJ2-3; 7 nucleotides align to TRBD2. The germline gives CDR1 MNHEY, CDR2 SVGAGI. The ends lost 0 bases at V and 1 base at J; junction bases unmatched: 4. The CDR3 length is 16 residues. In nucleotides, the CDR3 is TGTGCCAGCAGTTACTCGAATCGGGGGGGCACAGATACGCAGTATTTT. Its translation: CASSYSNRGGTDTQYF.

This chain uses TRBV6-5 with TRBJ1-2; 7 bases agree with TRBD1. Germline V lookup: CDR1 MNHEY, CDR2 SVGAGI. V trimming: 6 bases; J trimming: 4 bases; junction bases outside the gene matches: 5. The CDR3 runs to 13 residues. Here the CDR3 reads CASRPPGGYGYTF. CDR3 bases: TGTGCCAGCAGACCGCCAGGGGGCTATGGCTACACCTTC.

A single count supports this clone. The chain joins TRBV6-5 to TRBJ1-3; TRBD1 agrees at 7 bases. CDR1 is MNHEY, CDR2 SVGAGI, per germline. CDR3 length: 15 residues. V dropped 6 bases and J dropped 0; count of bases not matched to a gene: 5. The CDR3 reads CASRDRVLSGNTIYF. The DNA of the CDR3 is TGTGCCAGCAGAGACAGGGTCCTCTCTGGAAACACCATATATTTT.